This T cell receptor (beta chain) originates from a study of technical replicates of blood from several donors. Trimming removed 6 bases from V and 5 bases from J, with 14 bases in between. CDR3 length equals 14 residues. The V gene's germline CDR1 is KGHSH and CDR2 LQKENI. Clones were read by immunoSEQ multiplex PCR, and TCRdb kept only the in-frame ones, dropping some. The data show around 61,000 clones, approximately 84% seen once. The chain recombines TRBV18 with TRBJ1-5; D not resolved. The TCR was taken from a human donor in good health. Some clones in this sample may be carry-over from other donors' samples. Sequencing was done on a sample of PBMCs. Here the CDR3 DNA reads TGTGCCAGCTCTATTATAAGGGAGGATCAGCCCCAGCATTTT. This sequence encodes CASSIIREDQPQHF.